The next 8 T cell receptor beta chains were all read from a single sample in a study of T cell responses to AZD1222 COVID-19 vaccine. Sequencing used immunoSEQ multiplex PCR; TCRdb keeps in-frame clones, though not all of them. The sample includes over 120,000 clones, 90% to 95% of them seen just once. The sample in question was peripheral blood, obtained after recovery from COVID-19. The receptor source for this set is an adult who had recovered from COVID-19.

The gene calls are TRBV7-9 and TRBJ1-5; D uncertain. V was clipped by 4 bases and J by 0 bases, with 22 bases between them. This CDR3 has 19 residues. From germline, CDR1 is SEHNR and CDR2 FQNEAQ (reference sequence). This chain's CDR3 is CASSSSHRGLFYSNQPQHF. DNA of the CDR3: TGTGCCAGCAGCTCGTCCCACCGCGGCCTGTTCTATAGCAATCAGCCCCAGCATTTT.

The rearrangement joins TRBV2 to TRBJ2-2; 9 bases line up with TRBD1. This CDR3 spans 15 amino acids. The germline gives CDR1 SNHLY, CDR2 FYNNEI. V gave up 7 bases and J gave up 5 bases; unmatched junction bases: 8. CDR3 amino acids: CASNMRTGDTGELFF. In nucleotides, the CDR3 is TGTGCCAGCAATATGAGGACAGGGGATACCGGGGAGCTGTTTTTT.

This clone was seen once. V usage is TRBV19 and J usage is TRBJ2-1; the match to TRBD2 covers 13 bases. J gave up 10 bases and V 10 bases, and 16 bases lay outside the gene matches. Germline CDR1 is LNHDA and CDR2 is SQIVND (reference sequence). This CDR3 is built from 16 residues. DNA for the CDR3: TGTGCCACCACTCAACAAACTAGCGGGAGGGCCAGGGAGCAGTTCTTC. It translates to CATTQQTSGRAREQFF.

V is TRBV7-2 and J is TRBJ2-3, with D uncertain. The CDR3 is made up of 15 amino acids. Trimming left V 4 bases short and J 7 bases short, with 18 bases between. CDR1 is SGHTA and CDR2 is FQGNSA in the germline V gene. The CDR3 protein is CASSSGFSEANTQYF. DNA of the CDR3: TGTGCCAGCAGCTCGGGCTTTTCCGAGGCCAATACGCAGTATTTT.

V and J are TRBV19 and TRBJ2-1, with 10 bases lining up with TRBD1. The germline gives CDR1 LNHDA, CDR2 SQIVND (reference sequence). The ends lost 7 bases at V and 4 bases at J; junction bases unmatched: 13. The CDR3 spans 17 residues. The chain's CDR3 is CASKPSTGTGVYNEQFF. The CDR3 DNA reads as TGTGCCAGTAAGCCTTCTACCGGGACAGGGGTTTACAATGAGCAGTTCTTC.

This chain joins TRBV5-5 and TRBJ1-4; a weak D match, TRBD1 (5 bases). CDR3 size: 14 residues. Looked up from germline, CDR1 is SGHKS and CDR2 is YYEKEE (reference sequence). The V and J ends lost 0 bases and 7 bases respectively, with 10 bases between them. The CDR3 region is CASSLAGSPEKLFF. The CDR3 region has the DNA TGTGCCAGCAGCTTGGCAGGGAGCCCTGAAAAACTGTTTTTT.

The chain employs TRBV11-2 and TRBJ1-3; D perhaps matches TRBD1 (5 bases). Trimming took 2 bases from V and 0 from J, leaving 14 bases between them. The CDR3 runs to 17 residues. The germline V gene has CDR1 SGHAT and CDR2 FQNNGV. Here the CDR3 reads CASSLIRGRASGNTIYF. The CDR3 DNA reads TGTGCCAGCAGCTTAATTCGTGGCAGGGCCTCTGGAAACACCATATATTTT.

This clone came up once. This chain joins TRBV19 and TRBJ1-5, with D hard to call. Germline V gene lookup returns CDR1 LNHDA and CDR2 SQIVND (reference sequence). V lost 0 bases to trimming and J lost 3 bases, with 6 bases between them. The CDR3 is 14 amino acids. The CDR3 here is CASSIDGLNQPQHF. The CDR3 nucleotides are TGTGCCAGTAGTATAGATGGACTCAATCAGCCCCAGCATTTT.